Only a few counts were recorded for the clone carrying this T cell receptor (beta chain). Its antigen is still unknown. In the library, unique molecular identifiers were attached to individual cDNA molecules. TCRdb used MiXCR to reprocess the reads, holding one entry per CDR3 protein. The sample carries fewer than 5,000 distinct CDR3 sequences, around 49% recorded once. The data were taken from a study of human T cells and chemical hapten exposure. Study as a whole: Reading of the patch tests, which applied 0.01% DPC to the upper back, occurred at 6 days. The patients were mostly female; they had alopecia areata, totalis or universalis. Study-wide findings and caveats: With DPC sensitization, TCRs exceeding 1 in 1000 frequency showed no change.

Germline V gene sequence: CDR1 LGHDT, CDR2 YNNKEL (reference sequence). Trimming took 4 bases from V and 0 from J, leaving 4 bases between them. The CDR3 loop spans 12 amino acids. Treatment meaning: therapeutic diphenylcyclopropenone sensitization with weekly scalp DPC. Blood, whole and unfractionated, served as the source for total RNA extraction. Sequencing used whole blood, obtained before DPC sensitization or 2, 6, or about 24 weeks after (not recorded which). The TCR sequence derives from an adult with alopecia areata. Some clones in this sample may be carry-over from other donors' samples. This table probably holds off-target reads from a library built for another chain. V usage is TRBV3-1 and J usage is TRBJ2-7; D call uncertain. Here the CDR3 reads CASSRDSYEQYF. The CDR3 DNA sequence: TGTGCCAGCAGCCGTGACTCCTACGAGCAGTACTTC.